The 11 T cell receptor beta chains reported below all come from one sample, sequenced in a study of T cell changes during pregnancy in multiple sclerosis. Profiled with immunoSEQ multiplex PCR; TCRdb holds only in-frame clones, not every one. The sample includes 30,000 to 35,000 clones, around 89% of them seen just once. The specimen comprised CD4+ T cells from peripheral blood mononuclear cells, sampled in the third trimester of pregnancy. These receptors all come from a female donor in good health, enrolled as a control in a pregnancy study.

The gene calls are TRBV19 and TRBJ1-1; 8 positions agree with TRBD1. Germline assignment: CDR1 LNHDA and CDR2 SQIVND (reference sequence). Trimming at V came to 6 bases and at J to 5 bases, leaving 8 bases not matched to a gene. There are 14 residues in the CDR3. The DNA of the CDR3 is TGTGCCAGTAGATACGGACAGGGAGGAACTGAAGCTTTCTTT. It codes for CASRYGQGGTEAFF.

The V and J genes are TRBV10-3 and TRBJ2-5; 12 bases align to TRBD2. The CDR3 is made up of 16 amino acids. V was pared by 2 bases and J by 4 bases, with 5 bases of the junction left unmatched. Germline V gene data show CDR1 as ENHRY and CDR2 as SYGVKD. CDR3 region: CAISETPTSGGETQYF. CDR3 in DNA: TGTGCCATCAGTGAGACACCGACTAGCGGGGGAGAGACCCAGTACTTC.

Comments on this clone: The DNA is omitted, as the CDR3 cannot be located on it reliably, and the CDR3 follows TCRdb's listing. J is TRBJ2-2 and V is TRBV14; the table's D call of TRBD2 was not tested on the DNA. The CDR3 is 15 residues long, ends included. Germline CDR1 and CDR2: SGHDN and FVKESK. The CDR3 is CASSREKLRAGELFF.

The rearrangement uses TRBV19 and TRBJ1-5, with D perhaps matching TRBD1 (5 bases). The CDR3 runs 15 residues. The V gene's germline CDR1 is LNHDA and CDR2 SQIVND (reference sequence). V shed 5 bases and J shed 2 bases, with 13 bases lying between them. CDR3 sequence: CASSQGPRGNQPQHF. In DNA, the CDR3 is TGTGCCAGTAGTCAGGGCCCCAGGGGCAATCAGCCCCAGCATTTT.

The rearrangement links TRBV11-3 to TRBJ2-7; tentative D call: TRBD2 (6 bases). Looked up from germline, CDR1 is SGHNT and CDR2 is YENEEA. CDR3 length: 14 residues. V was clipped by 4 bases and J by 5 bases, with 15 bases between them. The CDR3, as DNA: TGTGCCAGCAGCTCGGAGACTAGTCTGGACGAGCAGTACTTC. Translated: CASSSETSLDEQYF.

The chain uses TRBV6-5 and TRBJ2-4, with D perhaps TRBD2 (6 bases). The V end was cut by 8 bases, the J end by 13 bases, with 18 bases between. The length of the CDR3 is 12 residues. The V gene's germline CDR1 is MNHEY and CDR2 SVGAGI. Written as DNA, the CDR3 is TGTGCCAGCGGCGAGCAAGGGAGGCCCCAGTACTTC. Protein: CASGEQGRPQYF.

The rearrangement joins TRBV14 to TRBJ1-3, with D maybe TRBD1 (5 bases). The CDR3 totals 16 residues. The V gene's germline CDR1 is SGHDN and CDR2 FVKESK. Trimming pared 1 base from V and 0 bases from J, leaving 10 bases between. CDR3 in amino acids: CASSQVAGNSGNTIYF. The CDR3 nucleotides are TGTGCCAGCAGCCAAGTGGCAGGGAACTCTGGAAACACCATATATTTT.

This chain links TRBV7-2 with TRBJ1-3; possible D gene TRBD1, 6 bases. CDR1 and CDR2 from the germline V gene are SGHTA and FQGNSA. This CDR3 contains 15 residues. V shed 1 base and J shed 2 bases, with 9 bases lying between them. The chain's CDR3 is CASSLVGGPGNTIYF. DNA of the CDR3: TGTGCCAGCAGCTTAGTTGGGGGCCCTGGAAACACCATATATTTT.

The J gene is TRBJ1-1, the V gene TRBV5-4; unclear D gene. The CDR3 spans 12 residues. CDR1 and CDR2 from the germline V gene are SGHNT and YYREEE (reference sequence). V was pared by 2 bases and J by 8 bases, with 10 bases between. CDR3 coding DNA: TGTGCCAGCAGCTTCGATCGGGGAGAAGCTTTCTTT. Translated, it gives CASSFDRGEAFF.

The gene calls are TRBV10-3 and TRBJ2-7; 7 bases agree with TRBD1. The germline gives CDR1 ENHRY, CDR2 SYGVKD. The length of the CDR3 is 13 residues. J gave up 6 bases and V 7 bases, and 9 bases lay outside the gene matches. The CDR3 spells CAITPKQGSEQYF. CDR3 DNA: TGTGCCATCACTCCGAAACAGGGGTCCGAGCAGTACTTC.

The V gene is TRBV19, the J gene TRBJ2-5; 10 bases agree with TRBD2. The germline V gene has CDR1 LNHDA and CDR2 SQIVND (reference sequence). With V trimmed by 7 bases and J by 5 bases, 7 bases remained unmatched. The CDR3 is made up of 14 amino acids. For the CDR3, the DNA is TGTGCCAGTAACCCTAGCGGGAGAAGGGAGACCCAGTACTTC. Its translation is CASNPSGRRETQYF.